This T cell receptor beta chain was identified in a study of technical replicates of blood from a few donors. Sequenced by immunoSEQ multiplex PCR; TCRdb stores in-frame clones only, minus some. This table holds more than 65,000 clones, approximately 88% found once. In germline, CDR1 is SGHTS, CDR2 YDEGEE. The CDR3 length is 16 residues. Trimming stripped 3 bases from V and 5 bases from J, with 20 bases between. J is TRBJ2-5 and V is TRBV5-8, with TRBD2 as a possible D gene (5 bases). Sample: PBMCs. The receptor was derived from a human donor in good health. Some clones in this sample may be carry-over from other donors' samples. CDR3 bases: TGTGCCAGCAGCTCGGGCCCCGGGGAGAGGCGGGAGACCCAGTACTTC. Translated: CASSSGPGERRETQYF.